The 18 T cell receptor beta chains given below trace back to one sample, sequenced in a study of molecular identifiers for immune sequencing clone quantification. TCRdb itself ran the PCR reads through MiXCR, one entry per CDR3 protein. In the table there are 400,000 to 600,000 distinct CDR3 sequences, about 25% of which are singletons. Material for sequencing was naive CD8+ T cells from blood, with Jurkat cell RNA spiked in. Described subset: FACS-sorted CD8+CD4-CCR7+CD45RA+ naive T cells. Receptors originate from a human donor in good health. Some libraries in this study had Jurkat cell RNA spiked in.

This clonotype was counted only a few times. The chain couples TRBV11-2 to TRBJ2-1; no reliable D call. From germline, CDR1 is SGHAT and CDR2 FQNNGV. The V gene lost 0 bases and the J gene lost 2 bases, with 8 bases spanning the gap. The CDR3 runs to 15 residues. The CDR3 region has the DNA TGTGCCAGCAGCTTAGATGAACGGACCTACAATGAGCAGTTCTTC. Its translation is CASSLDERTYNEQFF.

The rearrangement links TRBV7-9 to TRBJ1-2; 8 bases agree with TRBD1. V dropped 5 bases and J dropped 7; count of bases not matched to a gene: 9. The germline gives CDR1 SEHNR, CDR2 FQNEAQ (reference sequence). The CDR3 contains 14 residues. The CDR3 DNA reads as TGTGCCAGCAGCATCCTACAGGGGGTTCTTGGCTACACCTTC. This sequence encodes CASSILQGVLGYTF.

This clonotype was seen more than once but under ten times. The chain employs TRBV20-1 and TRBJ2-7; D is possibly TRBD1 or TRBD2 (5 bases each). Germline CDR1 is DFQATT and CDR2 is SNEGSKA (reference sequence). The CDR3 consists of 13 residues. V gave up 6 bases and J gave up 0 bases, with 12 bases separating them. The CDR3 sequence: CSAKRDHSYEQYF. CDR3 sequence (DNA): TGCAGTGCGAAAAGGGACCACTCCTACGAGCAGTACTTC.

The gene calls are TRBV4-1 and TRBJ2-5; D possibly corresponds to TRBD1 (6 bases). The germline V gene encodes CDR1 MGHRA and CDR2 YSYEKL. This CDR3 is 17 amino acids long. V was shortened by 2 bases and J by 2 bases, with 18 bases between the two germline ends. The CDR3 loop is CASSQPEQGRGQETQYF. CDR3 nucleotide sequence: TGCGCCAGCAGCCAACCCGAACAGGGTAGGGGGCAAGAGACCCAGTACTTC.

This clonotype was found many times. The CDR3 region has the DNA TGTGCCAGCAGTTTCGCGCTCAATCAGCCCCAGCATTTT. Translated, it gives CASSFALNQPQHF. V gene TRBV28 combines with J gene TRBJ1-5; D remains unclear. Germline V gene sequence: CDR1 MDHEN, CDR2 SYDVKM. The CDR3 length is 13 residues. The V end was cut by 3 bases, the J end by 3 bases, with 6 bases between.

Regarding this clonotype: Germline and junction disagree at one end, which may indicate a read error. This chain connects TRBV13 to TRBJ1-2; no clear D gene. Germline-derived CDR1 and CDR2 are PRHDT and FYEKMQ (reference sequence). The CDR3 runs to 14 residues. CDR3 sequence (DNA): TGTGCCAGCGGCTTAGGCAGCAGTTTTCAGGGCTACACCTTC. It is translated as CASGLGSSFQGYTF. The whole variable domain, remainder taken from reference TRBV13 and TRBJ1-2, is AAGVIQSPRHLIKEKRETATLKCYPIPRHDTVYWYQQGPGQDPQFLISFYEKMQSDKGSIPDRFSAQQFSDYHSELNMSSLELGDSALYFCASGLGSSFQGYTFGSGTRLTVV.

This clonotype came up a few times. The chain uses TRBV7-9 and TRBJ2-7; D may be TRBD2 (6 bases). The CDR3 consists of 10 residues. V gave up 8 bases and J gave up 5 bases, with 7 bases separating them. The germline CDR1 and CDR2 sequences are SEHNR and FQNEAQ (reference sequence). This CDR3 is CASERDEQYF. As DNA, the CDR3 is TGTGCCAGCGAGCGGGACGAGCAGTACTTC. Supplemented by reference TRBV7-9 and TRBJ2-7, the full variable domain reads DTGVSQNPRHKITKRGQNVTFRCDPISEHNRLYWYRQTLGQGPEFLTYFQNEAQLEKSRLLSDRFSAERPKGSFSTLEIQRTEQGDSAMYLCASERDEQYFGPGTRLTVT.

With respect to this clonotype: This could be a read error, since a much larger clone is one nucleotide away. The CDR3 DNA is TGCAGCGTTGAAGCATGGCGGGGGGTGAGGACTGAAGCTTTCTTT. Its protein is CSVEAWRGVRTEAFF. This rearrangement joins TRBV29-1 to TRBJ1-1, with D possibly TRBD1 on 5 matching bases. The length of the CDR3 is 15 residues. The germline V and J ends were trimmed by 1 base and 5 bases, with 17 bases remaining between them. In germline, CDR1 is SQVTM, CDR2 ANQGSEA.

This clonotype showed up many times. In nucleotides, the CDR3 is TGTGCCAGTAGTATAGATCTAGGACCGAGAAACATTCAGTACTTC. Translated: CASSIDLGPRNIQYF. The chain has TRBV19 and TRBJ2-4; no reliable D call. Trimming stripped 0 bases from V and 6 bases from J, with 12 bases between. This CDR3 has 15 residues. The germline gives CDR1 LNHDA, CDR2 SQIVND (reference sequence).

With regard to this clonotype: A much bigger clone sits one base away, suggesting this may be a read error. The chain employs TRBV19 and TRBJ1-1; D not resolved. Per germline, CDR1 LNHDA and CDR2 SQIVND (reference sequence). This CDR3 is built from 13 residues. CDR3 in DNA: TGTGCCAGTAGTATTCCGGGGAACACTGAAGCTCTCTTT. Translation gives CASSIPGNTEALF.

This sequence joins TRBV4-3 and TRBJ1-1, with D hard to call. Germline V gives CDR1 LGHNA, CDR2 YSLEER. Trimming removed 1 base from V and 4 bases from J, with 19 bases in between. The length of the CDR3 is 17 residues. This chain's CDR3 is CASSQGLNGRTSTEAFF. The CDR3 nucleotides read TGCGCCAGCAGCCAAGGTTTGAATGGACGTACGTCCACTGAAGCTTTCTTT.

The J gene is TRBJ2-3, the V gene TRBV25-1; D is perhaps TRBD2 (5 bases). CDR1 and CDR2 (germline): MGHDK, SYGVNS. V dropped 2 bases and J dropped 6 bases, with 12 bases sitting between them. This CDR3 comprises 14 residues. CDR3 residues: CASSENGRRDTQYF. The CDR3 DNA is TGTGCCAGCAGTGAAAATGGTCGGAGGGATACGCAGTATTTT.

This clonotype was seen a few times. The genes are TRBV4-3 and TRBJ2-7; TRBD1 matches at 7 bases. The CDR3 consists of 16 residues. Trimming at V came to 0 bases and at J to 3 bases, leaving 8 bases not matched to a gene. Germline assignment: CDR1 LGHNA and CDR2 YSLEER. CDR3 sequence: CASSQETQGLGYEQYF. In nucleotides, the CDR3 is TGCGCCAGCAGCCAAGAAACACAGGGGCTGGGCTACGAGCAGTACTTC.

The V gene is TRBV14, the J gene TRBJ2-7; the D gene is possibly TRBD2 (5 bases). CDR1 and CDR2 from the germline V gene are SGHDN and FVKESK. The CDR3 length is 13 residues. The V end lost 1 base, the J end lost 6 bases, and 10 bases lay between the germline ends. The chain's CDR3 is CASSQGMGAEQYF. As DNA, the CDR3 is TGTGCCAGCAGCCAAGGTATGGGAGCCGAGCAGTACTTC.

J is TRBJ2-3 and V is TRBV3-1, with TRBD2 as a possible D gene (6 bases). The CDR3 consists of 19 residues. Between the trimmed V and J ends, which lost 3 bases and 0 bases, there was a span of 22 bases. Germline CDR1 is LGHDT and CDR2 is YNNKEL (reference sequence). The CDR3 DNA reads TGTGCCAGCAGCCACGGTCCCCGACTAGTCCGCTTGAGCACAGATACGCAGTATTTT. It encodes CASSHGPRLVRLSTDTQYF.

This clonotype has at least ten counts. CDR3: CASGSELRDTDTQYF. DNA of the CDR3: TGTGCCAGCGGGTCTGAGCTCCGAGACACAGATACGCAGTATTTT. The rearrangement joins TRBV12-3 or TRBV12-4 to TRBJ2-3; no clear D. V lost 8 bases, J lost 2 bases, and 17 bases lay in between. CDR3 length: 15 residues.

This sequence joins TRBV7-8 and TRBJ2-5; 11 bases line up with TRBD2. The CDR3 loop spans 16 amino acids. From germline, CDR1 is SGHVS and CDR2 FQNEAQ. V was clipped by 3 bases and J by 4 bases; unmatched bases: 7. The CDR3 loop is CASSFGTSGFGETQYF. The CDR3 DNA reads as TGTGCCAGCAGCTTTGGGACTAGCGGCTTTGGAGAGACCCAGTACTTC.

This chain connects TRBV27 to TRBJ2-5, with 7 positions matching TRBD2. The end of the DNA fits TRBJ2-1 better, so the J call may be wrong. The germline gives CDR1 MNHEY, CDR2 SMNVEV (reference sequence). The CDR3 covers 14 residues. The CDR3, as DNA: TGTGCCAGCAGTTTACGGGGGGCCTACAATGAGCAGTTCTTC. It codes for CASSLRGAYNEQFF.